The 10 T cell receptor beta chains below were found in one sample sequenced in a study of OX40 agonist ivuxolimab in advanced cancers. Sequencing used immunoSEQ multiplex PCR; TCRdb keeps in-frame clones, though not all of them. The sample consists of 55,000 to 80,000 clones, around 90% of them appearing once. Sequencing was performed on CD4+ or CD8+ T cells sorted from blood, taken in a trial of the OX40 agonist ivuxolimab. Receptor source: an adult with an advanced solid tumor such as melanoma, head and neck, liver or kidney cancer.

V gene TRBV2 combines with J gene TRBJ2-5; perhaps D is TRBD1 or TRBD2 (7 bases each). CDR1 and CDR2 (germline): SNHLY, FYNNEI. Trimming shortened V by 6 bases and J by 2 bases, and 10 bases separated the two germline ends. This CDR3 contains 13 residues. CDR3 in amino acids: CASRAGQQETQYF. In DNA, the CDR3 is TGTGCCAGCAGAGCGGGACAGCAAGAGACCCAGTACTTC.

This sequence joins TRBV10-1 and TRBJ1-1, with TRBD1 as a possible D gene (6 bases). From germline, CDR1 is WNHNN and CDR2 SYGVQD (reference sequence). The CDR3 consists of 15 residues. Trimming pared 5 bases from V and 0 bases from J, leaving 13 bases between. For the CDR3, the DNA is TGCGCCAGCAGTTCAGGGGCACAGATGAACACTGAAGCTTTCTTT. Translated, it gives CASSSGAQMNTEAFF.

The chain is built from TRBV6-5 and TRBJ1-1, with 7 nucleotides matching TRBD1. This CDR3 has 13 residues. The V segment lost 4 bases and the J segment 4 bases; nucleotides outside the gene matches: 3. The germline CDR1 and CDR2 sequences are MNHEY and SVGAGI. Here the CDR3 reads CASSSPGGTEAFF. The CDR3 region has the DNA TGTGCCAGCAGTTCCCCAGGGGGCACTGAAGCTTTCTTT.

V is TRBV19 and J is TRBJ1-1; D might be TRBD1 (6 bases). CDR3 length: 15 residues. Germline V gene sequence: CDR1 LNHDA, CDR2 SQIVND (reference sequence). The germline V and J ends were trimmed by 3 bases and 1 base, with 12 bases remaining between them. CDR3 coding DNA: TGTGCCAGTAGTATCCCGGGACACAAGAACACTGAAGCTTTCTTT. Translating gives CASSIPGHKNTEAFF.

This clone was detected only a few times. The chain is built from TRBV11-2 and TRBJ2-3; D is possibly TRBD1 (6 bases). Germline-derived CDR1 and CDR2 are SGHAT and FQNNGV. Trimming shortened V by 1 base and J by 3 bases, and 14 bases separated the two germline ends. The CDR3 consists of 16 residues. Here the CDR3 reads CASSLGSLQGTDTQYF. In DNA form, the CDR3 reads TGTGCCAGCAGCTTAGGATCGCTACAGGGAACAGATACGCAGTATTTT.

This rearrangement joins TRBV14 to TRBJ2-2, with 10 positions matching TRBD1. V lost 8 bases, J lost 7 bases, and 7 bases stayed unmatched. The germline CDR1 and CDR2 sequences are SGHDN and FVKESK. This CDR3 contains 14 residues. DNA for the CDR3: TGTGCCAGCCGAGGACAGGGGGTCGGCGGGGAGCTGTTTTTT. Translation: CASRGQGVGGELFF.

The chain combines TRBV7-8 with TRBJ2-3; D may be TRBD1 (6 bases). This CDR3 is built from 14 residues. Trimming left V 7 bases short and J 7 bases short, with 18 bases between. Germline CDR1 and CDR2: SGHVS and FQNEAQ. Written as DNA, the CDR3 is TGTGCCAGCATCCGGGACACCTCGGTTTATACGCAGTATTTT. As protein: CASIRDTSVYTQYF.

The rearrangement uses TRBV18 and TRBJ2-7; 14 bases are shared with TRBD2. With 3 bases clipped from V and 9 bases from J, the junction kept 4 bases outside the gene matches. The CDR3 is 14 residues long. The germline V gene encodes CDR1 KGHSH and CDR2 LQKENI. CDR3 coding DNA: TGTGCCAGCTCACCGACTAGCGGGAGGGTGGTGCAGTACTTC. The encoded protein is CASSPTSGRVVQYF.

The chain is built from TRBV28 and TRBJ1-1, with D perhaps TRBD1 (5 bases). V was shortened by 6 bases and J by 6 bases, with 20 bases between the two germline ends. This CDR3 is 15 amino acids long. CDR1 is MDHEN and CDR2 is SYDVKM in the germline V gene. The CDR3 spells CASRSPTVEVAEAFF. For the CDR3, the DNA is TGTGCCAGCAGATCCCCGACAGTCGAGGTAGCTGAAGCTTTCTTT. The complete variable domain, with remaining parts taken from reference TRBV28 and TRBJ1-1, reads DVKVTQSSRYLVKRTGEKVFLECVQDMDHENMFWYRQDPGLGLRLIYFSYDVKMKEKGDIPEGYSVSREKKERFSLILESASTNQTSMYLCASRSPTVEVAEAFFGQGTRLTVV.

The V call is TRBV5-4, the J call TRBJ2-1; D is possibly TRBD2 (6 bases). Germline V gene sequence: CDR1 SGHNT, CDR2 YYREEE (reference sequence). Trimming took off 3 bases at V and 8 bases at J, with 18 bases between the two ends. This CDR3 spans 15 amino acids. CDR3 in DNA: TGTGCCAGCAGCTCATCTCCCTCGGGGGAGGATGAGCAGTTCTTC. This sequence encodes CASSSSPSGEDEQFF.